The present T cell receptor (beta chain) was sequenced within a study of shared clonotypes between healthy human individuals (TCRdb year 2020). Regarding the complete study: The cohort included a few men and a couple of women between 18 and 49 years of age. The study deeply sequenced blood TCR repertoires of five healthy adults to estimate repertoire size and the extent of clonotype sharing between individuals. For each donor, CD4 naive and CD4 memory were each given three plates, CD8 naive was given two plates, and CD8 memory was given one plate. To increase sequencing depth and limit assay-specific biases, different laboratories used diverse techniques to prepare libraries and sequence TCR repertoires. Between about 0.8 and 9 billion PBMCs per donor were obtained by leukapheresis. On the study overall, not on this receptor specifically: Sampling was limited to blood, and TCR repertoires in tissue likely differ from TCR repertoires in blood. Because the study included a small number of donors, the genetic and exposure-history diversity represented was limited. Pairwise subsampling indicated that sequencing depth was expected to affect the degree of clonotype sharing among donors. Estimated clonotype richness was generally larger for naive than for memory subsets. Compared with non-shared clonotypes, the clonotypes found in all four sorted-subset donors had higher generation probabilities. Rarefaction of sorted-subset datasets indicated incomplete sequencing despite the large sequencing depth. When a handful of donors were compared, the shared fraction of clonotypes was about 5.5% for naive CD4, approximately 3.3% for naive CD8, 2.3% for memory CD4, and about 0.36% for memory CD8.

From the cysteine up to the phenylalanine, the CDR3 has a length of 14 residues. Just the 42-base CDR3 DNA is kept, in frame starting at base 1. V has 4 bases trimmed and J has 0 bases trimmed; junction bases matching no gene number 2. The germline V gene provides CDR1 SNHLY and CDR2 FYNNEI. CD8 naive samples were CD45RO-negative cells positively selected for CCR7, giving a CD45RA+CCR7+ population that excluded TemRA cells. Donors were healthy HIV-negative adults with no recently reported acute infections or vaccinations. All donors were Caucasian adults living in Nashville, Tennessee, USA. Blood was obtained by leukapheresis, after which PBMCs were separated by Ficoll-Histopaque density gradient centrifugation and cryopreserved in liquid nitrogen vapor phase. Purity and quantity of every magnetically sorted T cell population were checked by analytical flow cytometry. Each sorted fraction had its genomic DNA isolated and then quantified by UV absorbance on a Nanodrop 2000c.

Using the deep immunoSEQ assay, TCR CDR3 regions were amplified from genomic DNA by multiplex PCR. Extracted genomic DNA from each cell subset was distributed evenly across all wells of several immunoSEQ 96-well plates, and each plate was treated as a replicate. For sorted subsets, 150 to 250 ng of genomic DNA, equivalent to around 29,000 T cell genomes, went into each replicate PCR. Purified libraries were quantified with a Qubit 3.0 fluorometer, sized on a Bioanalyzer 2100, and re-quantified with the KAPA Library Quantification kit. Every immunoSEQ 96-well plate was sequenced on a separate single-read 150-cycle Illumina NextSeq 550 flow cell. The source study handled its data this way. The immunoSEQ output contained only junctional sequences without quality scores, so filtering could not match that applied to full-length reads. Sequences were annotated with PyIR, a Python wrapper for IgBLAST v1.9, and V/J genes and CDR3 were assigned using IMGT germline references. Reads were filtered out if the reads had weak V/J assignments (E-value above 1e-6), no CDR3, stop codons, out-of-frame junctions, or ambiguous translated residues. V3J clonotypes were defined by identical inferred V gene, J gene, and CDR3 amino acid sequence. To compute the percentage overlap between repertoires, the number of shared unique clonotypes was divided by the size of the smaller repertoire. Repertoire richness was assessed with RTK rarefaction, the Chao1 estimator, and Recon v2.1 estimates of unobserved clonotypes. Generation probabilities for all TCRbeta clonotypes obtained by the gDNA method from several donors were computed using OLGA. TCRdb carries this immuneACCESS record with in-frame sequences only. Its versions omit some clonotypes, under half of them owing to an unresolved V gene in the studies checked, with the rest unexplained. The V and J calls and clone size are taken from that table; D and trimming were inferred from the DNA. This sample holds roughly 2.1 million clones; 85% to 95% were observed only once. The ten most abundant clones make up 1.5% to 2% of the sample.

As for this clone: It has no known antigen specificity. No base qualities exist here, and no much larger clone lies one base off it. Distinct nucleotide sequences in the sample also encode this CDR3.

The receptor comes from a man between 18 and 29 years old in good health. Some clones in this sample may be carry-over from other donors' samples. The rearranged segments are TRBV2 and TRBJ1-1, and 7 bases in between align with TRBD1. Sequenced: naive CD8+ T cells from PBMCs. What this sample's cell subset or site label stands for: CD45RA+CCR7+. The CDR3 reads as follows: CASSGDSMNTEAFF. The DNA sequence is TGTGCCAGCAGTGGGGACAGCATGAACACTGAAGCTTTCTTT.